Sequencing of this TCR beta chain was carried out in a study of shared clonotypes between healthy human individuals (dated by TCRdb to the early 2020s). Regarding the study in general: A few men and two women, aged 18 to 49 years, made up the cohort. For each donor, three plates each were used for CD4 naive and CD4 memory, two plates were used for CD8 naive, and one plate was used for CD8 memory. The study deeply sequenced blood TCR repertoires of about 5 healthy adults to estimate repertoire size and the extent of clonotype sharing between individuals. Per donor, leukapheresis produced somewhere between about 0.94 and 9 billion PBMCs. To increase sequencing depth and limit assay-specific biases, different laboratories used diverse techniques to prepare libraries and sequence TCR repertoires. Broader findings and caveats from the paper: Clonotypes shared by all four sorted-subset donors showed higher generation probabilities than non-shared clonotypes. Sharing across a few donors was observed for roughly 5.4% of naive CD4, around 3.5% of naive CD8, over 2% of memory CD4, and over 0.3% of memory CD8 clonotypes. Incomplete sequencing was indicated by rarefaction of sorted-subset datasets, despite the large sequencing depth. Only blood was sampled, and tissue TCR repertoires likely differ from those in blood. Pairwise subsampling indicated that sequencing depth was expected to affect the degree of clonotype sharing among donors. Naive subsets generally had larger estimated clonotype richness than memory subsets did. The small number of donors limited the genetic and exposure-history diversity represented.

Using the deep immunoSEQ assay, TCR CDR3 regions were amplified from genomic DNA by multiplex PCR. Genomic DNA extracted from each cell subset was distributed evenly over all wells of several immunoSEQ 96-well plates, and each plate served as one replicate. For sorted subsets, around 200 ng genomic DNA, equal to about 30,000 T cell genomes, was loaded into each replicate PCR. Purified libraries were quantified with a Qubit 3.0 fluorometer, sized on a Bioanalyzer 2100, and re-quantified with the KAPA Library Quantification kit. Every immunoSEQ 96-well plate was sequenced on a dedicated single-read 150-cycle Illumina NextSeq 550 flow cell. Processing in the source paper ran as follows. Because only junctional sequences without quality scores were contained in the immunoSEQ output, filtering matching that applied to full-length reads could not be performed. To assign V/J genes and CDR3, sequences were annotated against IMGT germline references using PyIR, a Python wrapper for IgBLAST v1.9. Any read was removed if the V/J assignment was weak (E-value above 1e-6), the CDR3 was missing, or the read contained stop codons, out-of-frame junctions, or ambiguous translated residues. V3J clonotypes were defined as sequences sharing an identical inferred V gene, J gene, and CDR3 amino acid sequence. Percentage overlap between repertoires was computed as shared unique clonotypes divided by the size of the smaller repertoire. Three approaches were used to assess repertoire richness: RTK rarefaction, the Chao1 estimator, and Recon v2.1 estimates of unobserved clonotypes. For all TCRbeta clonotypes obtained by the gDNA method from a handful of donors, generation probabilities were computed with OLGA. The clones in this table, taken by TCRdb from immuneACCESS, are in-frame only. Not every clone is retained; where verified, under half of the shortfall comes from an unresolved V gene, and the cause of the rest is unknown. That table gives V, J and clone size, and the DNA gave D and trimming. The sample table shows about 1,500,000 clones, and around 97% are seen once. The ten most abundant clones make up over 1% of the sample.

The donors were healthy, HIV-negative adults who had no recently reported acute infections or vaccinations. Every donor was a Caucasian adult living in Nashville, Tennessee, USA. CD4+ T cells were enriched through magnetic negative selection, after which naive cells were positively selected on CD45RA and the remaining negative fraction served as the memory subset. Blood was obtained by leukapheresis, after which PBMCs were separated by Ficoll-Histopaque density gradient centrifugation and cryopreserved in liquid nitrogen vapor phase. Analytical flow cytometry was used to check the purity and quantity of each magnetically sorted T cell population. Each sorted fraction had its genomic DNA isolated and then quantified by UV absorbance on a Nanodrop 2000c. Worth noting for this clone: This clone's antigen is unknown. Per-nucleotide qualities are absent, and no much larger clonotype sits a single base away.

From the cysteine up to the phenylalanine, the CDR3 has a length of 13 residues. The DNA shown is the 39-base CDR3, in frame from base 1. The germline V gene supplies CDR1 SGHTS and CDR2 YDEGEE. Ends trimmed: V by 4 bases, J by 7 bases; bases unmatched to a gene: 4. The clonotype was recovered from a man aged 25-40 years in good health. Specimen: naive CD4+ T cells sorted from blood. The cell subset or site label, as the study defines it: CD45RA+ positively selected. Recombination linked TRBV5-8 to TRBJ2-2, and TRBD1 matches 7 of the central bases. The CDR3 region has the sequence CASSPTGFGELFF. The DNA reads TGTGCCAGCAGCCCGACAGGGTTCGGGGAGCTGTTTTTT.